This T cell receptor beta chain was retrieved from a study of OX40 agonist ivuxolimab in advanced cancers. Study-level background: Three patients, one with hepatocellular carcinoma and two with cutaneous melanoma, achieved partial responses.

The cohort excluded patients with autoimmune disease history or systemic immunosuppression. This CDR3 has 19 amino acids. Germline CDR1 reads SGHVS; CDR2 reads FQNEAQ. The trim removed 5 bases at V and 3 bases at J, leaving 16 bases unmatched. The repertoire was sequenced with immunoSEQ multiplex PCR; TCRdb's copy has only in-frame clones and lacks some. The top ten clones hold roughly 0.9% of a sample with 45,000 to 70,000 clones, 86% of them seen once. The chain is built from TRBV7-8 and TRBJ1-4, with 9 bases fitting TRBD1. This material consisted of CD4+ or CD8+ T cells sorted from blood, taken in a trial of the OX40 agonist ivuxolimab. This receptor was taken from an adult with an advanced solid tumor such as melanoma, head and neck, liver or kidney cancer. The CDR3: CASSRRGDRVVRANEKLFF. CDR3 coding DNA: TGTGCCAGCAGCCGGCGGGGGGACAGGGTGGTTAGGGCTAATGAAAAACTGTTTTTT. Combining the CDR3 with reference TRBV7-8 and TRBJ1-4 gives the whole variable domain GAGVSQSPRYKVAKRGQDVALRCDPISGHVSLFWYQQALGQGPEFLTYFQNEAQLDKSGLPSDRFFAERPEGSVSTLKIQRTQQEDSAVYLCASSRRGDRVVRANEKLFFGSGTQLSVL.